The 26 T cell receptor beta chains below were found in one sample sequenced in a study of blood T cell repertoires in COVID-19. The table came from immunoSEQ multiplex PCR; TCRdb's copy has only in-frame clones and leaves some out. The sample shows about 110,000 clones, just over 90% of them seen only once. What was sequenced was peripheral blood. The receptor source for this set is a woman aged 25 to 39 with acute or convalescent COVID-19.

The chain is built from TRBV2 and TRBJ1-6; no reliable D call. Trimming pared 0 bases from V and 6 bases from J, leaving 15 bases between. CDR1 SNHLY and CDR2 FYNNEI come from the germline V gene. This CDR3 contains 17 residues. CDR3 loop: CASSEAAQTPINSPLHF. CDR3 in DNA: TGTGCCAGCAGTGAAGCGGCCCAGACACCCATTAATTCACCCCTCCACTTT.

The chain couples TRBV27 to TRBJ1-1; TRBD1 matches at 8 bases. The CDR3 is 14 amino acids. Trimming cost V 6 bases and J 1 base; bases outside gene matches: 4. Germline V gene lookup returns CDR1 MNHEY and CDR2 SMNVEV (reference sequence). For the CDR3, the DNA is TGTGCCAGCAGGTCAGGGGGCTGGAACACTGAAGCTTTCTTT. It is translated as CASRSGGWNTEAFF.

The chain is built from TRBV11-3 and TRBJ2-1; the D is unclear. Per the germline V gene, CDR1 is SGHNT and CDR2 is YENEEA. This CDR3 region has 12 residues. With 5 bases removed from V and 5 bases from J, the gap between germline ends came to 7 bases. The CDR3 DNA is TGTGCCAGCAGCCTAAAAAACAATGAGCAGTTCTTC. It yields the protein CASSLKNNEQFF.

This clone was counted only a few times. The DNA of the CDR3 is TGCGCCAGCAGCCAACCAGACAGGGATAATGAAAAACTGTTTTTT. This sequence encodes CASSQPDRDNEKLFF. This chain links TRBV4-1 with TRBJ1-4; the match to TRBD1 covers 7 bases. The CDR3 sequence is 15 residues long. V was clipped by 2 bases and J by 4 bases; unmatched bases: 4. Per germline, CDR1 MGHRA and CDR2 YSYEKL.

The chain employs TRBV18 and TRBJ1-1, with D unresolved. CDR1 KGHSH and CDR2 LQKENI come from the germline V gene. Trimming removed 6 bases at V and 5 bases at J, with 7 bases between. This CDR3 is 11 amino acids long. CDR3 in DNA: TGTGCCAGCTCCCCCAGTACTGAAGCTTTCTTT. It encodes CASSPSTEAFF.

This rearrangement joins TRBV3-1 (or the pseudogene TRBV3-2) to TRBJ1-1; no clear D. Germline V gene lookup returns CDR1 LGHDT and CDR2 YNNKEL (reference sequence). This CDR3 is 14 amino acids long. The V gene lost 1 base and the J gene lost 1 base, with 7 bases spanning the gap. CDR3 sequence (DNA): TGTGCCAGCAGCCAAGTTGGAGGGAACACTGAAGCTTTCTTT. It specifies CASSQVGGNTEAFF.

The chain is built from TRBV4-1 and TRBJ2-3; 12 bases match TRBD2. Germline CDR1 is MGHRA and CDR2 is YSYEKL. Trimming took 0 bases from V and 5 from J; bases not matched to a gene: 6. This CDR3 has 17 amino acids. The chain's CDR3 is CASSQDPSGGALDTQYF. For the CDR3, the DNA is TGCGCCAGCAGCCAAGACCCTAGCGGGGGGGCCTTAGATACGCAGTATTTT.

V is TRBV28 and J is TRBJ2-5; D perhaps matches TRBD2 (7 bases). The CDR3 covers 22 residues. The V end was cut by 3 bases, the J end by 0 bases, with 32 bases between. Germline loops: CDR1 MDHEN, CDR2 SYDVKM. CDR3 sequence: CASSFEEGFWFSGGEYQETQYF. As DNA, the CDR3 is TGTGCCAGCAGTTTCGAGGAGGGCTTCTGGTTTTCGGGGGGCGAGTACCAAGAGACCCAGTACTTC. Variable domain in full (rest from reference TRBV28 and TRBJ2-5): DVKVTQSSRYLVKRTGEKVFLECVQDMDHENMFWYRQDPGLGLRLIYFSYDVKMKEKGDIPEGYSVSREKKERFSLILESASTNQTSMYLCASSFEEGFWFSGGEYQETQYFGPGTRLLVL.

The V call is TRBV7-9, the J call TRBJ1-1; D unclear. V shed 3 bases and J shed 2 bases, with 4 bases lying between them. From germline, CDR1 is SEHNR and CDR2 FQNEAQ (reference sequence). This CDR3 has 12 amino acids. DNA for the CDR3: TGTGCCAGCAGCTTCGGTAACACTGAAGCTTTCTTT. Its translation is CASSFGNTEAFF.

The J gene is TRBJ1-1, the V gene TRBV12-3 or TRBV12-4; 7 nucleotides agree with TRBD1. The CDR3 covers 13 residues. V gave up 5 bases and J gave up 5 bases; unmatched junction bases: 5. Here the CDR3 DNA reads TGTGCCAGCAGTCCGACAGGGAGAACTGAAGCTTTCTTT. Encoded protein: CASSPTGRTEAFF.

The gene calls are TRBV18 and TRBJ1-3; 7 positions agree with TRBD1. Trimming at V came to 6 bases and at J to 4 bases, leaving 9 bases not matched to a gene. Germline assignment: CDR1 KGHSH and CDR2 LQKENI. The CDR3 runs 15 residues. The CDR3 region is CASSPNTGAGNTIYF. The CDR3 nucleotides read TGTGCCAGCTCGCCGAACACAGGGGCAGGAAACACCATATATTTT. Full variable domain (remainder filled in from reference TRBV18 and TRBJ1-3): NAGVMQNPRHLVRRRGQEARLRCSPMKGHSHVYWYRQLPEEGLKFMVYLQKENIIDESGMPKERFSAEFPKEGPSILRIQQVVRGDSAAYFCASSPNTGAGNTIYFGEGSWLTVV.

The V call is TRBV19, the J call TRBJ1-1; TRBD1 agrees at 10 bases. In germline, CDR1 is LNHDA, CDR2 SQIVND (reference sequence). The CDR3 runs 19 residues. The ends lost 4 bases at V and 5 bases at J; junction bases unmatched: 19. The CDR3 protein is CASSKSSRQGARPKTEAFF. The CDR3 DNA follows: TGTGCCAGTAGTAAAAGCTCCCGACAGGGGGCGCGGCCGAAGACTGAAGCTTTCTTT.

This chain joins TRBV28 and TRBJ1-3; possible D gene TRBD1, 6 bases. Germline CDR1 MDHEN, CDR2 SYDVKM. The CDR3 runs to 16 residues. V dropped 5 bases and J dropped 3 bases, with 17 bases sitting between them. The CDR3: CASSPLTGLGGNTIYF. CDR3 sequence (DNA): TGTGCCAGCAGTCCACTAACAGGGTTAGGTGGAAACACCATATATTTT. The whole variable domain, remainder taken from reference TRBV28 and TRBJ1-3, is DVKVTQSSRYLVKRTGEKVFLECVQDMDHENMFWYRQDPGLGLRLIYFSYDVKMKEKGDIPEGYSVSREKKERFSLILESASTNQTSMYLCASSPLTGLGGNTIYFGEGSWLTVV.

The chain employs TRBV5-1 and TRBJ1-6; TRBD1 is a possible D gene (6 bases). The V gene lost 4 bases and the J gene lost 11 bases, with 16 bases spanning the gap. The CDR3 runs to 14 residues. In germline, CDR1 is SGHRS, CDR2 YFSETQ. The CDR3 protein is CASSPRGPDPPLHF. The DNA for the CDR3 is TGCGCCAGCAGCCCCAGGGGTCCCGATCCACCCCTCCACTTT.

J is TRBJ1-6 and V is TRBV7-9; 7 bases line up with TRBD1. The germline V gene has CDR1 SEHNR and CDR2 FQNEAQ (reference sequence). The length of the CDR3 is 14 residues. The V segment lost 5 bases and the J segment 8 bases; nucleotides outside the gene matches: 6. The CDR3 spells CASSRQGKDSPLHF. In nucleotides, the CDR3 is TGTGCCAGCAGCCGACAGGGAAAGGATTCACCCCTCCACTTT.

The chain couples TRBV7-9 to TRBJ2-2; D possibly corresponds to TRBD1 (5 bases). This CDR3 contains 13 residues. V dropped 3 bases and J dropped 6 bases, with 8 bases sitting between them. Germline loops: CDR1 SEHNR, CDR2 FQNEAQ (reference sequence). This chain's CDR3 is CASSLAGPGELFF. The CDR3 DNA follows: TGTGCCAGCAGCTTGGCAGGGCCCGGGGAGCTGTTTTTT.

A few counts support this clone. CDR3 DNA sequence: TGTGCCAGCAGCTTTGGAGCGTCGGATGAGCAGTTCTTC. Its protein is CASSFGASDEQFF. The rearrangement links TRBV7-9 to TRBJ2-1, with unresolved D. Per germline, CDR1 SEHNR and CDR2 FQNEAQ (reference sequence). The CDR3 covers 13 residues. Trimming cost V 3 bases and J 8 bases, with 11 bases left between them.

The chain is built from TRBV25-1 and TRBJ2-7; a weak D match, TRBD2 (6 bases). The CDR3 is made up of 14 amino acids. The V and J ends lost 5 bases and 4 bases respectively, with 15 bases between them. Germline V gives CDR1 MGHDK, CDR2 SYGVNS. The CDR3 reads CASSSKEGRYEQYF. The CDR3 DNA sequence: TGTGCCAGCAGTTCTAAGGAGGGGAGATACGAGCAGTACTTC.

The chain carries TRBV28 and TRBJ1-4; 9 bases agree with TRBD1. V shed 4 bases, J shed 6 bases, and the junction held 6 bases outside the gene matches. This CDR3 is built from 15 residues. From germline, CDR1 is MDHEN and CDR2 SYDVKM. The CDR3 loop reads CASSSPGQGDEKLFF. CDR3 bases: TGTGCCAGCAGTTCACCGGGACAGGGAGATGAAAAACTGTTTTTT.

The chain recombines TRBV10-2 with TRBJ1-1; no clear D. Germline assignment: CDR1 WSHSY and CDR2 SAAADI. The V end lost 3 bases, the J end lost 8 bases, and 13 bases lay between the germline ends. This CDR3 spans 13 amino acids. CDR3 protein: CASSDVVVKEAFF. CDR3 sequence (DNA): TGCGCCAGCAGTGACGTAGTAGTCAAAGAAGCTTTCTTT.

This chain's CDR3 is CATSREDIQYF. CDR3 in DNA: TGTGCCACCAGTCGGGAGGACATTCAGTACTTC. The chain employs TRBV24-1 and TRBJ2-4; 7 bases agree with TRBD2. Trimming cost V 6 bases and J 8 bases; bases outside gene matches: 0. CDR1 is KGHDR and CDR2 is SFDVKD in the germline V gene. CDR3 length: 11 amino acids.

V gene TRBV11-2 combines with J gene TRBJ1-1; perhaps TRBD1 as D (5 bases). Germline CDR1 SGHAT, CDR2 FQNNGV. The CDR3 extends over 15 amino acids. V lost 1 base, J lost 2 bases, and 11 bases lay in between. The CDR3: CASSLVRTPNTEAFF. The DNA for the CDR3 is TGTGCCAGCAGCTTAGTAAGGACACCAAACACTGAAGCTTTCTTT.

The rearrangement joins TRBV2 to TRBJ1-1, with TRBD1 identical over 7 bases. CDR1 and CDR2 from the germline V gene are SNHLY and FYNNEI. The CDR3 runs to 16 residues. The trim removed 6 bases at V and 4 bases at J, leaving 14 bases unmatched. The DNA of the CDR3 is TGTGCCAGCAGCAGGAGTACAGGGGAGGCGAGCACTGAAGCTTTCTTT. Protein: CASSRSTGEASTEAFF.

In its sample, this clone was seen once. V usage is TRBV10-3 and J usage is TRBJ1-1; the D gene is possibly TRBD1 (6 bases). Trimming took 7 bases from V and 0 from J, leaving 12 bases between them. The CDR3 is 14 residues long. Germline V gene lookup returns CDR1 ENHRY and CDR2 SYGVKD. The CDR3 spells CAITAGAVNTEAFF. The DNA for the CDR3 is TGTGCCATCACGGCAGGGGCGGTGAACACTGAAGCTTTCTTT.

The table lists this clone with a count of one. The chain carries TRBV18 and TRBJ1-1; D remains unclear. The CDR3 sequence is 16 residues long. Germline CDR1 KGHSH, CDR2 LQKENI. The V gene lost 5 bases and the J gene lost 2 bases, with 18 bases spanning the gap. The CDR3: CASSSYTVSHNTEAFF. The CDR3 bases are TGTGCCAGCTCATCGTATACAGTGAGCCATAACACTGAAGCTTTCTTT.

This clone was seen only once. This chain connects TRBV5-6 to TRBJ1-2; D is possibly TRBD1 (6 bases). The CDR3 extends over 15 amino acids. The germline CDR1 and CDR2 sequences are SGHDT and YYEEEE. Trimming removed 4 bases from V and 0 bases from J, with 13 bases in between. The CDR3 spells CASSLTGWANYGYTF. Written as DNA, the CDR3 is TGTGCCAGCAGCCTTACAGGGTGGGCTAACTATGGCTACACCTTC.